This TCR beta chain was sequenced during a study of cytotoxic CD8 clonotypes in ibrutinib-treated CLL. Study summary: The cohort had around 10 relapsed/refractory and around 15 treatment-naive patients, around 18 IGHV unmutated.

Assay: immunoSEQ multiplex PCR; the TCRdb copy retains only in-frame clones and omits some. Of tens of thousands of clones listed, 68% are singletons. This CDR3 has 13 amino acids. Germline loops: CDR1 MNHEY, CDR2 SMNVEV (reference sequence). Trimming stripped 3 bases from V and 5 bases from J, with 9 bases between. The gene calls are TRBV27 and TRBJ2-3, with D unresolved. The source was PBMCs, collected after 12 months of ibrutinib treatment. This receptor was identified in a human donor with chronic lymphocytic leukemia. CDR3 bases: TGTGCCAGCAGTTTCAGTCCGAGAGATACGCAGTATTTT. As protein: CASSFSPRDTQYF.